The rows below give T cell receptor beta chains drawn from one sample of a study of PD-1 blockade in classical Hodgkin lymphoma. TCRdb keeps only in-frame clones here, not all; method: immunoSEQ multiplex PCR. The repertoire has 90,000 to 140,000 clones, over 85% of them found once; the top ten carry roughly 19%. Sequenced here: peripheral blood mononuclear cells (PBMCs), sampled before the fourth cycle of nivolumab. These receptors came from a human donor with classical Hodgkin lymphoma. CDR3s leave out the opening cysteine and the closing phenylalanine or tryptophan.

V	J	CDR3
TRBV10-3	TRBJ2-3	AIQREGTDTQY
TRBV7-9	TRBJ2-1	ASSLSFHREPGEQF
TRBV15	TRBJ1-4	ATSRDPVTVELEKLF
TRBV5-1	TRBJ1-3	ASSLVTGNTIY
TRBV9	TRBJ2-1	ASSVGLAGSYNEQF
TRBV7-6	TRBJ1-4	ASSTGRSKLF
TRBV7-9	TRBJ2-7	ASSLRTPYEQY
TRBV6-6	TRBJ1-3	ASSSGQGADTIY
TRBV29-1	TRBJ2-3	TSGPGTGEPDTQY
TRBV6-1	TRBJ2-5	ASSESTAGRTQY
TRBV20-1	TRBJ2-7	SAGSGYEQY
TRBV5-4	TRBJ2-2	ASRGGGYLEVNGELF
TRBV6-6	TRBJ2-7	ASSLDRESSYEQY
TRBV11-2	TRBJ1-1	ASSFKRRSTEAF
TRBV6-6	TRBJ2-1	ASSYSTPEQF
TRBV28	TRBJ2-1	ASSRAGSYNEQF
TRBV2	TRBJ2-5	ASSREVQETQY
TRBV29-1	TRBJ2-5	SVVWGETQY
TRBV9	TRBJ2-2	ASSPAGANTGELF
TRBV7-6	TRBJ2-2	ASSSTGFDWTGELF
TRBV6-1	TRBJ2-6	ASSEAKSGANVLT
TRBV5-1	TRBJ1-1	ASSFTQKNTEAF
TRBV19	TRBJ2-7	ASSPRDGSYEQY
TRBV5-1	TRBJ1-2	ASSLGPTAYGYT
TRBV10-2	TRBJ1-2	ASSEREATLYGYT
TRBV20-1	TRBJ1-2	SVDRNYGYT
TRBV2	TRBJ1-2	ASSLRDRGIYGYT
TRBV7-2	TRBJ1-5	ASSLGDRVGQPQH
TRBV5-6	TRBJ2-1	ASSLGIGVGKQF
TRBV2	TRBJ1-2	ASRGQAAHGYT
TRBV10-3	TRBJ1-2	AISESYVGYT
TRBV15	TRBJ2-5	ATSRDLASEQETQY
TRBV5-8	TRBJ2-3	ASSFRGRDTDTQY
TRBV28	TRBJ2-4	ASEGLAKNIQY
TRBV5-8	TRBJ2-1	ASSRDRVTYNEQF
TRBV6-5	TRBJ1-1	ASSYVPGANTEAF
TRBV9	TRBJ2-5	ASSVQGGETQY
TRBV7-9	TRBJ2-3	ASSPLAGVNADTQY
TRBV28	TRBJ1-2	ASSPGPNYGYT
TRBV7-2	TRBJ2-1	ASSLAHFSGKLNEQF
TRBV5-4	TRBJ2-1	ASSPGQGNEQF
TRBV7-2	TRBJ2-1	ASSLSGSDNEQF
TRBV6-4	TRBJ2-3	ASSEGRTNTQY
TRBV19	TRBJ1-2	ASSIFRDRDGISYGYT
TRBV28	TRBJ1-4	ASSPNVGVEKLF
TRBV25-1	TRBJ2-3	ASSEALPTMGRLDTQY
TRBV9	TRBJ2-6	ASSAGDSHSGANVLT
TRBV19	TRBJ1-2	ASSIRDGAYGYT
TRBV15	TRBJ2-7	ATSPLGAGLSYEQY
TRBV6-9	TRBJ2-7	ASSPTTTYEQY
TRBV5-1	TRBJ2-7	ASSENSGSSYEQY
TRBV28	TRBJ2-7	ASSAPRDRGIYEQY
TRBV2	TRBJ2-7	ASSGGLGPYEQY
TRBV4-3	TRBJ1-4	ASSPGQRGSSEKLF